These 15 T cell receptor beta chains were all obtained from the same sample, sequenced in a study of Ad26.COV2.S vaccination and SARS-CoV-2 variants (TCRdb year 2021). The meaning of the sample's treatment or condition label: 19 received Ad26.COV2.S at low or high dose, single or two shots; five or six received placebo; per-sample allocation not given. Repertoires of vaccine and placebo recipients were sequenced from samples taken on day 63 after the first injection. To prepare the library, the immunoSEQ multiplex PCR assay was applied. TCRdb holds this immuneACCESS table with in-frame rearrangements only. Some clones are missing; in checked studies, unresolved V genes explain under half, and the rest has no known cause. Here the sample has roughly 320,000 clones; around four fifths occur a single time. Around 2.2% of the sample is in the top ten clones. The sample consisted of peripheral blood, taken in a trial of Ad26.COV2.S vaccine versus placebo. The receptors stem from a person between 18 and 59 years old who received the Ad26.COV2.S COVID-19 vaccine or a placebo.

This sequence joins TRBV6-5 and TRBJ1-5; D is uncertain. From germline, CDR1 is MNHEY and CDR2 SVGAGI. CDR3 length: 13 amino acids. The V end lost 8 bases, the J end lost 3 bases, and 11 bases lay between the germline ends. The DNA for the CDR3 is TGTGCCAGCCCGGCCCGCCCCAATCAGCCCCAGCATTTT. This sequence encodes CASPARPNQPQHF.

In this sample, this clone turned up many times. The CDR3 DNA sequence: TGTGCCAGCAGCCCCGGGACAGGAGGTGCCACTGAAGCTTTCTTT. This gives the protein CASSPGTGGATEAFF. The V call is TRBV3-1 (or the pseudogene TRBV3-2), the J call TRBJ1-1, with TRBD1 identical over 8 bases. The V and J ends lost 4 bases and 4 bases, in that order; junction bases with no gene match: 8. Per the germline V gene, CDR1 is LGHDT and CDR2 is YNNKEL (reference sequence). The CDR3 consists of 15 residues.

The chain joins TRBV12-5 to TRBJ1-1; no clear D. Trimming took 6 bases from V and 5 from J, leaving 16 bases between them. This CDR3 has 14 residues. Germline V gives CDR1 LGHNT, CDR2 FRNRAP. The CDR3 reads CASGRIWEGTEAFF. For the CDR3, the DNA is TGTGCTAGTGGACGAATCTGGGAGGGTACTGAAGCTTTCTTT.

This clone is a singleton in its sample. This chain connects TRBV6-4 to TRBJ2-2; D not certain. CDR3 length equals 14 residues. The germline CDR1 and CDR2 sequences are MRHNA and SNTAGT. Trimming shortened V by 4 bases and J by 6 bases, and 12 bases separated the two germline ends. The CDR3: CASSALLASGELFF. The CDR3 bases are TGTGCCAGCAGTGCCCTGTTGGCGTCCGGGGAGCTGTTTTTT.

On this clone: The sample has other DNA sequences that encode this CDR3 too. This chain connects TRBV5-1 to TRBJ2-3; D unclear. Germline CDR1 SGHRS, CDR2 YFSETQ. With 5 bases removed from V and 2 bases from J, the gap between germline ends came to 9 bases. The CDR3 spans 13 residues. The CDR3 reads CASSSGVTDTQYF. The CDR3 DNA is TGCGCCAGCAGTTCTGGCGTCACAGATACGCAGTATTTT.

The chain carries TRBV6-2 or TRBV6-3 and TRBJ1-4; D unclear. This CDR3 is built from 15 residues. Trimming took 3 bases from V and 0 from J, leaving 8 bases between them. CDR1 is MNHEY, CDR2 SVGEGT, per germline. CDR3 in DNA: TGTGCCAGCAGTTATACACATGCAACTAATGAAAAACTGTTTTTT. Its translation: CASSYTHATNEKLFF.

The chain employs TRBV5-1 and TRBJ2-6; D is unresolved. The CDR3 runs 17 residues. V was clipped by 0 bases and J by 0 bases, with 10 bases between them. The germline gives CDR1 SGHRS, CDR2 YFSETQ. The chain's CDR3 is CASSLGAWDSGANVLTF. The DNA for the CDR3 is TGCGCCAGCAGCTTGGGGGCCTGGGACTCTGGGGCCAACGTCCTGACTTTC.

The genes are TRBV5-8 and TRBJ2-6; D not resolved. The V end lost 4 bases, the J end lost 0 bases, and 8 bases lay between the germline ends. Germline lookup yields CDR1 SGHTS and CDR2 YDEGEE. CDR3 length: 15 residues. The CDR3 protein is CASSSANSGANVLTF. The CDR3 DNA reads TGTGCCAGCAGCAGTGCTAACTCTGGGGCCAACGTCCTGACTTTC.

The chain employs TRBV19 and TRBJ2-5; 7 bases line up with TRBD2. The germline gives CDR1 LNHDA, CDR2 SQIVND (reference sequence). With 3 bases clipped from V and 3 bases from J, the junction kept 4 bases outside the gene matches. This CDR3 contains 14 residues. The CDR3, as DNA: TGTGCCAGTAGTATCAGGGACTATAAAGAGACCCAGTACTTC. Residues: CASSIRDYKETQYF.

The gene calls are TRBV6-6 and TRBJ1-3; D may be TRBD1 (5 bases). The V end was cut by 10 bases, the J end by 0 bases, with 13 bases between. This CDR3 comprises 14 residues. Germline CDR1 MNHNY, CDR2 SVGAGI (reference sequence). This CDR3 reads CATCWDPSGNTIYF. The CDR3 bases are TGTGCCACCTGCTGGGACCCCTCTGGAAACACCATATATTTT.

The rearrangement links TRBV7-2 to TRBJ2-1; 14 nucleotides agree with TRBD2. The V gene's germline CDR1 is SGHTA and CDR2 FQGNSA. V lost 5 bases and J lost 0; bases outside the gene matches: 9. This CDR3 spans 19 amino acids. CDR3 amino acids: CASSPRLAGGKSSYNEQFF. CDR3 coding DNA: TGTGCCAGCAGCCCAAGACTAGCGGGGGGGAAAAGCTCCTACAATGAGCAGTTCTTC.

The chain links TRBV5-1 to TRBJ2-5; D not resolved. Trimming took off 3 bases at V and 4 bases at J, with 13 bases between the two ends. Germline assignment: CDR1 SGHRS and CDR2 YFSETQ. The CDR3 consists of 14 residues. The CDR3 nucleotides read TGCGCCAGCAGCTGGACCACGGAAGGAGAGACCCAGTACTTC. This translates into CASSWTTEGETQYF.

V is TRBV29-1 and J is TRBJ1-1, with D tentatively TRBD1 (5 bases). The CDR3 extends over 11 amino acids. Germline V gives CDR1 SQVTM, CDR2 ANQGSEA. The V end lost 8 bases, the J end lost 4 bases, and 11 bases lay between the germline ends. The CDR3 region is CSTGHITEAFF. CDR3 nucleotide sequence: TGCAGCACGGGGCACATCACTGAAGCTTTCTTT.

A note on this clone: The junction departs from the called germline gene at one end, perhaps through a read error. The chain joins TRBV6-6 to TRBJ1-2; D possibly corresponds to TRBD1 (5 bases). CDR1 is MNHNY, CDR2 SVGAGI, per germline (reference sequence). The CDR3 spans 12 residues. Here the CDR3 DNA reads TGTGCCAGCAACTTTGGAGGGGCCGGGGACTACTTC. Translating it yields CASNFGGAGDYF.

The gene calls are TRBV7-8 and TRBJ2-5; a weak D match, TRBD2 (5 bases). The germline V gene has CDR1 SGHVS and CDR2 FQNEAQ. Trimming shortened V by 4 bases and J by 2 bases, and 14 bases separated the two germline ends. This CDR3 is 15 amino acids long. CDR3 coding DNA: TGTGCCAGCAGCTCCCACGGCGGGCTACAAGAGACCCAGTACTTC. Protein sequence: CASSSHGGLQETQYF.